A single sample gave rise to the 3 T cell receptor beta chains below, sequenced in a study of cytomegalovirus exposure and HLA in healthy donors. The PCR employed 60 Vbeta primers together with 13 Jbeta primers. The repertoire was sequenced with immunoSEQ multiplex PCR; TCRdb's copy has only in-frame clones and lacks some. The data show over 80,000 clones, with approximately 72% seen just once and 14% held by the top ten. Sequenced: PBMCs. The receptors here all came from a woman in her seventies in good health and CMV-seropositive.

This clone was counted a single time. CDR3 region: CASSILSGRALETQYF. The CDR3 coding sequence is TGTGCCAGCAGCATACTAAGCGGGAGGGCCCTCGAGACCCAGTACTTC. V is TRBV7-6 and J is TRBJ2-5, with TRBD2 matching 10 bases. The CDR3 contains 16 residues. The V gene's germline CDR1 is SGHVS and CDR2 FNYEAQ. V was pared by 5 bases and J by 5 bases, with 11 bases of the junction left unmatched.

This clone appeared a single time. This rearrangement joins TRBV28 to TRBJ1-5; D unclear. The germline gives CDR1 MDHEN, CDR2 SYDVKM. Trimming shortened V by 2 bases and J by 4 bases, and 9 bases separated the two germline ends. The CDR3 is 14 residues long. CDR3 protein: CASSLVAGNQPQHF. In DNA, the CDR3 is TGTGCCAGCAGTTTAGTGGCGGGAAATCAGCCCCAGCATTTT.

This clone occurred a few times. The CDR3 DNA follows: TGCGCCAGCACCCAAGGCGGCTCTGGAAACACCATATATTTT. Amino acid sequence: CASTQGGSGNTIYF. The chain joins TRBV10-1 to TRBJ1-3; D is ambiguous. Germline lookup yields CDR1 WNHNN and CDR2 SYGVQD (reference sequence). V shed 7 bases and J shed 0 bases, with 10 bases lying between them. The CDR3 length is 14 residues.